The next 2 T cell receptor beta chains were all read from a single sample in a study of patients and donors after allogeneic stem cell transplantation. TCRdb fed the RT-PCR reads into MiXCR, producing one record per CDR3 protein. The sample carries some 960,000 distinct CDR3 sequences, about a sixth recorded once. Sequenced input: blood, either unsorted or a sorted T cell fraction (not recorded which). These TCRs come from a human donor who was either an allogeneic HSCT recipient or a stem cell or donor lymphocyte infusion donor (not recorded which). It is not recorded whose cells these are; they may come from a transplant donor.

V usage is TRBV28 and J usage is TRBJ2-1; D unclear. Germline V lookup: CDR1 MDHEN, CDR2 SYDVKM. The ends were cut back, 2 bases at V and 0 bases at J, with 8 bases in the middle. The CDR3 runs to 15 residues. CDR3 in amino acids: CASSLPPVSYNEQFF. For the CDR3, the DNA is TGTGCCAGCAGTTTACCCCCCGTCTCCTACAATGAGCAGTTCTTC.

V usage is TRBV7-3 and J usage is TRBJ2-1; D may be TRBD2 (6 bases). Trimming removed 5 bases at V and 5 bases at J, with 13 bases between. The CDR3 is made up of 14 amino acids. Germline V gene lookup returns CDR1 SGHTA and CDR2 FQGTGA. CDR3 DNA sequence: TGTGCCAGCAGCCCGGGACTCCAGCACAATGAGCAGTTCTTC. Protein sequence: CASSPGLQHNEQFF.